One and the same sample provided the 19 T cell receptor beta chains below, sequenced in a study of T cell repertoires in cytomegalovirus infection. One entry per CDR3 protein results from TCRdb running MiXCR on the reads. The sample holds over 120,000 distinct CDR3 sequences, more than 25% seen once. These receptors' antigens are unknown. This sample comprised CD8+ T cells from cultured PBMCs, obtained from culture after CMV antigen stimulation. The receptors were gathered from a human donor in good health (CMV status not recorded). Some clones in this sample may be carry-over from other donors' samples.

This clonotype was picked up a small number of times. V usage is TRBV6-6 and J usage is TRBJ2-2; TRBD1 might be the D (5 bases). Trimming took off 8 bases at V and 7 bases at J, with 14 bases between the two ends. Germline loops: CDR1 MNHNY, CDR2 SVGAGI (reference sequence). The CDR3 consists of 13 residues. In DNA, the CDR3 is TGTGCCAGCGGTCAAGGGGTTGGCGGGGAGCTGTTTTTT. Its protein product is CASGQGVGGELFF.

The chain is built from TRBV11-1 and TRBJ2-1, with 7 bases matching TRBD1. Germline V lookup: CDR1 SGHAT, CDR2 FQDESV (reference sequence). There are 14 residues in the CDR3. V shed 5 bases, J shed 3 bases, and the junction held 4 bases outside the gene matches. DNA of the CDR3: TGTGCCAGCAGCAACAGGGGAAACTACAATGAGCAGTTCTTC. Translation gives CASSNRGNYNEQFF.

This clonotype was detected only a few times. The CDR3 spells CSARELSSGEETQYF. The CDR3 region has the DNA TGCAGTGCTAGAGAGTTGAGTAGCGGGGAAGAGACCCAGTACTTC. The chain carries TRBV20-1 and TRBJ2-5; 8 bases are shared with TRBD2. The CDR3 length is 15 residues. J was trimmed by 3 bases and V by 0 bases; bases with no gene match: 6. Germline loops: CDR1 DFQATT, CDR2 SNEGSKA (reference sequence).

V and J are TRBV24-1 and TRBJ2-1, with D maybe TRBD2 (6 bases). The CDR3 has 14 residues. V gave up 4 bases and J gave up 6 bases, with 12 bases separating them. Germline V lookup: CDR1 KGHDR, CDR2 SFDVKD. CDR3: CATSDWDGSNEQFF. In nucleotides, the CDR3 is TGTGCCACCAGTGACTGGGACGGGAGCAATGAGCAGTTCTTC.

Concerning this clonotype: Germline is not matched at one junction end, which may reflect a read error. This chain connects TRBV6-6 to TRBJ2-7; the D gene is possibly TRBD1 (7 bases). CDR3 length equals 16 residues. Germline CDR1 MNHNY, CDR2 SVGAGI (reference sequence). The CDR3 sequence: CTSSYSGRGDSYEQYF. CDR3 bases: TGTACCAGCAGTTACTCGGGCAGGGGGGACTCCTACGAGCAGTACTTC.

The CDR3: CASSFSLTGPTGELFF. DNA of the CDR3: TGTGCCAGCAGCTTTTCCTTGACAGGACCCACCGGGGAGCTGTTTTTT. The chain uses TRBV7-4 and TRBJ2-2, with TRBD1 as a possible D gene (6 bases). The V end lost 3 bases, the J end lost 4 bases, and 15 bases lay between the germline ends. Germline-derived CDR1 and CDR2 are SGHVT and SQSDAQ. The CDR3 has 16 residues.

This clonotype occurred a few times. The chain employs TRBV6-6 and TRBJ2-1; maybe TRBD2 (5 bases). The ends were cut back, 2 bases at V and 7 bases at J, with 21 bases in the middle. CDR1 is MNHNY, CDR2 SVGAGI, per germline (reference sequence). The CDR3 contains 17 residues. In DNA form, the CDR3 reads TGTGCCAGCAGTTACCACCCCGCAGATGAGGGCGCGAATGAGCAGTTCTTC. This translates into CASSYHPADEGANEQFF.

This clonotype was seen many times. The rearrangement joins TRBV20-1 to TRBJ1-5, with D possibly TRBD1 on 5 matching bases. This CDR3 comprises 15 residues. V lost 3 bases and J lost 0, with 12 bases in between. CDR1 is DFQATT, CDR2 SNEGSKA, per germline (reference sequence). CDR3 amino acids: CSARRGGYSNQPQHF. DNA for the CDR3: TGCAGTGCTAGGCGGGGGGGTTATAGCAATCAGCCCCAGCATTTT.

This clonotype was counted at least ten times. The chain recombines TRBV28 with TRBJ1-1, with 7 bases that match TRBD1. The CDR3 extends over 15 amino acids. Unmatched junction bases numbered 11, after V lost 7 bases and J lost 3 bases. Germline-derived CDR1 and CDR2 are MDHEN and SYDVKM. CDR3 nucleotide sequence: TGTGCCAGCAACAGGGGAAGGATGATGCACACTGAAGCTTTCTTT. Translation gives CASNRGRMMHTEAFF.

V gene TRBV7-8 combines with J gene TRBJ1-2; TRBD1 matches at 7 bases. V lost 1 base, J lost 7 bases, and 6 bases stayed unmatched. From germline, CDR1 is SGHVS and CDR2 FQNEAQ. This CDR3 region has 14 residues. CDR3 protein: CASSLVTGTLGYTF. For the CDR3, the DNA is TGTGCCAGCAGCTTAGTGACAGGGACCCTTGGCTACACCTTC.

The V gene is TRBV7-6, the J gene TRBJ2-6; D is undetermined. With 7 bases removed from V and 1 base from J, the gap between germline ends came to 8 bases. The germline V gene has CDR1 SGHVS and CDR2 FNYEAQ. The length of the CDR3 is 14 residues. The CDR3 loop reads CASTPGSGANVLTF. CDR3 nucleotides: TGTGCCAGCACCCCCGGATCTGGGGCCAACGTCCTGACTTTC.

This clonotype showed up just a few times. The J gene is TRBJ1-1, the V gene TRBV19; possible D gene TRBD1, 6 bases. The germline V gene encodes CDR1 LNHDA and CDR2 SQIVND (reference sequence). V was trimmed by 5 bases and J by 7 bases, leaving 11 bases between them. The CDR3 runs to 12 residues. CDR3 sequence: CASSFQGYEAFF. The CDR3 nucleotides read TGTGCCAGTAGTTTCCAGGGGTATGAAGCTTTCTTT.

The gene calls are TRBV12-3 or TRBV12-4 and TRBJ2-7; D not certain. V shed 6 bases and J shed 3 bases, with 12 bases lying between them. CDR3 length: 13 amino acids. CDR3 nucleotides: TGTGCCAGCAGCCCAGGACGGAACTACGAGCAGTACTTC. This codes for CASSPGRNYEQYF.

V gene TRBV24-1 combines with J gene TRBJ2-3, with D perhaps matching TRBD1 or TRBD2 (5 bases each). V was clipped by 3 bases and J by 4 bases, with 10 bases between them. The CDR3 extends over 14 amino acids. Germline V gene lookup returns CDR1 KGHDR and CDR2 SFDVKD. CDR3 protein: CATSDDRDADTQYF. CDR3 coding DNA: TGTGCCACCAGTGATGACCGGGACGCAGATACGCAGTATTTT.

The V and J genes are TRBV19 and TRBJ1-5; no clear D gene. Trimming removed 6 bases at V and 4 bases at J, with 7 bases between. This CDR3 has 12 amino acids. Germline loops: CDR1 LNHDA, CDR2 SQIVND (reference sequence). The CDR3 region is CASRTENQPQHF. The CDR3 DNA reads TGTGCCAGTAGGACGGAAAATCAGCCCCAGCATTTT.

This clonotype was seen a handful of times. The V and J genes are TRBV4-2 and TRBJ1-1; TRBD1 is a possible D gene (5 bases). The CDR3 is 15 amino acids. V was shortened by 0 bases and J by 4 bases, with 12 bases between the two germline ends. Germline-derived CDR1 and CDR2 are LGHNA and YNFKEQ. DNA of the CDR3: TGTGCCAGCAGCCAAGATCCGGGGCATGCCACTGAAGCTTTCTTT. It is translated as CASSQDPGHATEAFF.

The rearrangement links TRBV12-3 or TRBV12-4 to TRBJ2-2; perhaps TRBD2 as D (6 bases). This CDR3 region has 14 residues. V was shortened by 6 bases and J by 5 bases, with 13 bases between the two germline ends. CDR3 sequence reads: CASSGSRHTGELFF. The CDR3 DNA sequence: TGTGCCAGCAGCGGGAGCAGGCATACCGGGGAGCTGTTTTTT.

The rearrangement uses TRBV11-2 and TRBJ1-6; the D gene is possibly TRBD1 (5 bases). CDR1 is SGHAT, CDR2 FQNNGV, per germline. V dropped 1 base and J dropped 8 bases, with 9 bases sitting between them. This CDR3 is 14 amino acids long. The CDR3 spells CASSLAPGHSPLHF. In nucleotides, the CDR3 is TGTGCCAGCAGCTTAGCGCCGGGGCATTCACCCCTCCACTTT.

In this sample, this clonotype turned up once. A much larger clone lies one base from this, so it may be a read error. This chain uses TRBV6-2 or TRBV6-3 with TRBJ2-3, with TRBD2 as a possible D gene (6 bases). The V end was cut by 6 bases, the J end by 0 bases, with 7 bases between. Germline CDR1 is MNHEY and CDR2 is SVGEGT. There are 13 residues in the CDR3. CDR3 loop: CASSRGSTDTQYF. In DNA, the CDR3 is TGTGCCAGCAGCCGGGGGAGCACAGATACGCAGTATTTT.